This T cell receptor (beta chain) was captured by sequencing in a study of T cell repertoires in cytomegalovirus infection (dated by TCRdb to about 2019). About the study as a whole: The HLA type of each donor mattered for the analysis, because public TCR beta signatures pointed to carriage of CMV infection along with the matching HLA type.

Comment on this clonotype: Its antigen remains undetermined. No base-level quality is on record; no much larger clone is a single base apart.

This sample was sequenced with an Illumina HiSeq 1500. The raw public data were reprocessed by TCRdb itself: fastp quality trimming at Q25, MiXCR clonotype calling, in-frame beta chains only. Here each entry gathers all rows of one CDR3 protein and keeps the most common genes and DNA. The sample contains 200,000 to 300,000 distinct CDR3 sequences, 9% to 15% of them found a single time. The ten largest clones represent approximately 1.6% of the sample. The CDR3 runs 14 amino acids, cysteine and phenylalanine included. Here the CDR3 DNA is all that survives: 42 bases in frame from base 1. At the junction V is shortened by 8 bases and J by 5 bases; bases outside the gene matches: 3. The germline V gene encodes CDR1 LNHDA and CDR2 SQIVND (reference sequence). Overall study outcomes, separate from this receptor: Carriers of CMV infection plus the relevant HLA type were discriminated by the cumulative frequency of public TCR beta family members in the study cohort and in an independent roughly 370-donor cohort. The ex vivo response was dominated by HLA-C-restricted CMV-specific TCR beta clonotypes, which also provided the single most frequent clonotype in two of eight donors.

The sample consisted of PBMCs. The sequence came from a human donor in good health (CMV status not recorded). Some clones in this sample may be carry-over from other donors' samples. The chain links TRBV19 with TRBJ2-1, and 13 junction bases match TRBD2. DNA sequence: TGTGCCAGTTCCGGACTAGCGGGAGACAATGAGCAGTTCTTC. Translated, this is CASSGLAGDNEQFF.